This TCR beta chain was profiled in a study of blood T cell repertoires in COVID-19. Turning to the study itself: COVID-19 samples, acute and convalescent, were from the United States, Italy and Spain.

Clones were read by immunoSEQ multiplex PCR, and TCRdb kept only the in-frame ones, dropping some. The sample has about 270,000 clones, 70% to 90% seen once; the top ten hold approximately 10%. The receptor was derived from a woman in her sixties or seventies with acute or convalescent COVID-19. Sequencing was done on a sample of peripheral blood.

The CDR3 sequence is CASSEPTELNQPQHF. The CDR3 coding sequence is TGCGCCAGCAGTGAGCCCACAGAGCTCAATCAGCCCCAGCATTTT. The chain is built from TRBV10-2 and TRBJ1-5; D is uncertain. CDR1 is WSHSY and CDR2 is SAAADI in the germline V gene. V was cut by 2 bases and J by 3 bases, with 11 bases left in between. The CDR3 sequence is 15 residues long.